This T cell receptor (beta chain) was retrieved from a study of cytomegalovirus exposure and HLA in healthy donors. The study ran its PCR with 60 Vbeta and 13 Jbeta primers. The protocol was immunoSEQ multiplex PCR, while the TCRdb copy is restricted to in-frame clones and leaves out a portion. The sample consists of some 87,000 clones, 78% of them appearing once. The CDR3 is made up of 12 amino acids. CDR1 is MGHRA and CDR2 is YSYEKL in the germline V gene. The V end lost 0 bases, the J end lost 6 bases, and 5 bases lay between the germline ends. The rearrangement joins TRBV4-1 to TRBJ2-5, with D uncertain. The sequenced material came from PBMCs. This clonotype was sampled from a man aged 18 to 29 in good health and CMV-seropositive. CDR3 residues: CASSQDLKTQYF. CDR3 in DNA: TGCGCCAGCAGCCAAGATCTAAAGACCCAGTACTTC.